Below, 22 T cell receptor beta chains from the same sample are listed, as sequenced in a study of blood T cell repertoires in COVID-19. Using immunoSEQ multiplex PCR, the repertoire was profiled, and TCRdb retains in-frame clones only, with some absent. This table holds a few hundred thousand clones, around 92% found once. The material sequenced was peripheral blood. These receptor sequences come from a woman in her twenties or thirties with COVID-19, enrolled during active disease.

The CDR3 spells CASSHNFRTDTQYF. Written as DNA, the CDR3 is TGTGCCAGCAGCCACAACTTCCGAACAGATACGCAGTATTTT. The chain joins TRBV14 to TRBJ2-3; D not resolved. V lost 3 bases and J lost 3, with 10 bases in between. The CDR3 is 14 residues long. Germline V gives CDR1 SGHDN, CDR2 FVKESK.

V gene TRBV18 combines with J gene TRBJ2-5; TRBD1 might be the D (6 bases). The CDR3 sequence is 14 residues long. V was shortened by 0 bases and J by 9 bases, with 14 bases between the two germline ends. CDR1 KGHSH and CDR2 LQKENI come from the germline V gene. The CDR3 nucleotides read TGTGCCAGCTCACCACCGTCAGGGGTTCTGTCCCAGTACTTC. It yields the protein CASSPPSGVLSQYF.

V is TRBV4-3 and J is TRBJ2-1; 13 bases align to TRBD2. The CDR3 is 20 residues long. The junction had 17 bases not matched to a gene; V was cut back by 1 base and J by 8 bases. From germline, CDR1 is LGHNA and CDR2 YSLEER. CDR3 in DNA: TGCGCCAGCAGCCAAGTCACCACGGGGGCCACTAGCGGGAGGGTATATGAGCAGTTCTTC. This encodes CASSQVTTGATSGRVYEQFF.

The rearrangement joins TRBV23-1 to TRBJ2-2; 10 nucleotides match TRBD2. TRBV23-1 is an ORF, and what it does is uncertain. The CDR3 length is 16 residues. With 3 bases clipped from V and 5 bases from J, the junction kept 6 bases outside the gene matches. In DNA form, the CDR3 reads TGCGCCAGCAGTCAGTCGGAACTAGCGGGAACCGGGGAGCTGTTTTTT. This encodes CASSQSELAGTGELFF.

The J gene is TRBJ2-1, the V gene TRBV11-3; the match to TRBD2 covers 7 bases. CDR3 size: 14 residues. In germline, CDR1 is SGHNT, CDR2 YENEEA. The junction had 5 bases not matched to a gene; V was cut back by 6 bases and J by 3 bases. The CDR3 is CASSKRGLYNEQFF. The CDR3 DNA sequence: TGTGCCAGCAGTAAGCGGGGCCTCTACAATGAGCAGTTCTTC.

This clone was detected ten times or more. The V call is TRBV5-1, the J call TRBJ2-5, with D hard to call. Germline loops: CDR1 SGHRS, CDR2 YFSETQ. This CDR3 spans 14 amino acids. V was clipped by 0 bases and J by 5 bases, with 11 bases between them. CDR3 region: CASSLDPTTETQYF. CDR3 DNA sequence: TGCGCCAGCAGCTTGGACCCAACTACGGAGACCCAGTACTTC.

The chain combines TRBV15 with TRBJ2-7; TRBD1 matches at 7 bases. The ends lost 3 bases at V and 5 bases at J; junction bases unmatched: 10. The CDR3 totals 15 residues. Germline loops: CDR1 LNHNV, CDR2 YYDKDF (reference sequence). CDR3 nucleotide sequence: TGTGCCACCAGCAGCTCGGGACAGATAACAGACGAGCAGTACTTC. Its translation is CATSSSGQITDEQYF.

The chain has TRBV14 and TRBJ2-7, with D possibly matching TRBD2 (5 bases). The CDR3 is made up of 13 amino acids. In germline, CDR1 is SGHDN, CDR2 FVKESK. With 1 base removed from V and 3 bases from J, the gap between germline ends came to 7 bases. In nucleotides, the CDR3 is TGTGCCAGCAGCCAAGGGACTTACTACGAGCAGTACGTC. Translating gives CASSQGTYYEQYV.

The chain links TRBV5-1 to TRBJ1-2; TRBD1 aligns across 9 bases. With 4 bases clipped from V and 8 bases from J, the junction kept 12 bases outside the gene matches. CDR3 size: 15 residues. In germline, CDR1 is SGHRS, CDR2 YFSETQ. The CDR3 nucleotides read TGCGCCAGCAGCCCGGGACAGGGAGCGGTGAAAGGCTACACCTTC. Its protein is CASSPGQGAVKGYTF.

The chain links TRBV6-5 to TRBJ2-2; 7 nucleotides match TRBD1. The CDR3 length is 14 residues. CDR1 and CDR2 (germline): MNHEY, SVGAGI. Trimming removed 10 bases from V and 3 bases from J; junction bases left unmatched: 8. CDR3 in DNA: TGTGCCACCCGGACAGGCGGAGACACCGGGGAGCTGTTTTTT. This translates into CATRTGGDTGELFF.

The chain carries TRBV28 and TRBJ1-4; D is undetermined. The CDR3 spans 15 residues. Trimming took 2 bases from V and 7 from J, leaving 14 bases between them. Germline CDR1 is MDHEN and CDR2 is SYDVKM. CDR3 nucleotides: TGTGCCAGCAGTTTACAGCACTTGTCGGGTGAAAAACTGTTTTTT. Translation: CASSLQHLSGEKLFF.

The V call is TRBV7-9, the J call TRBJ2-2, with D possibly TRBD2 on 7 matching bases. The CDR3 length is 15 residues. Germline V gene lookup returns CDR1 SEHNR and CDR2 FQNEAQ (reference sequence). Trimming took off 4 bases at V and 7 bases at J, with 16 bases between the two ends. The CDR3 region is CASSWSRGANGELFF. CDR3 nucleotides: TGTGCCAGCAGCTGGAGTCGGGGGGCGAACGGGGAGCTGTTTTTT.

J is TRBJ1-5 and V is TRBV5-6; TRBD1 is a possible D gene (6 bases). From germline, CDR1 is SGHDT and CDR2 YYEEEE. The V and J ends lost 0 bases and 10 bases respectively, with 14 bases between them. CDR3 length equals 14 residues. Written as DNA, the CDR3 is TGTGCCAGCAGCTTGGGCGGGGGCCACCCCCCCCAGCATTTT. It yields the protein CASSLGGGHPPQHF. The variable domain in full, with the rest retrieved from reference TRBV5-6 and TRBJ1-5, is DAGVTQSPTHLIKTRGQQVTLRCSPKSGHDTVSWYQQALGQGPQFIFQYYEEEERQRGNFPDRFSGHQFPNYSSELNVNALLLGDSALYLCASSLGGGHPPQHFGDGTRLSIL.

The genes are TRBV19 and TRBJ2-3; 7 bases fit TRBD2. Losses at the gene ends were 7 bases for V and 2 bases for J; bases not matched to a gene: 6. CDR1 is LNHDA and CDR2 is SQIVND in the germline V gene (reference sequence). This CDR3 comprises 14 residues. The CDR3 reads CASIGGGYTDTQYF. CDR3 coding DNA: TGTGCCAGTATTGGGGGGGGATACACAGATACGCAGTATTTT.

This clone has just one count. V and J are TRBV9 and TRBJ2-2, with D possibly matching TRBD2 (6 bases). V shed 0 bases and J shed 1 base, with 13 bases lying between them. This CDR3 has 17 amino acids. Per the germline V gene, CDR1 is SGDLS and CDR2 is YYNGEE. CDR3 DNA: TGTGCCAGCAGCGTAGTTAGTAGCGGAGAGAACACCGGGGAGCTGTTTTTT. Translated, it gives CASSVVSSGENTGELFF.

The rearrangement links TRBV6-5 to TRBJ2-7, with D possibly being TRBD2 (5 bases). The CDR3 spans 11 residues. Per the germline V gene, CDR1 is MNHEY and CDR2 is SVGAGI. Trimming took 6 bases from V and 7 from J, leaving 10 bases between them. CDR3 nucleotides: TGTGCCAGCAGCCGATCGGGGGAGCAGTACTTC. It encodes CASSRSGEQYF.

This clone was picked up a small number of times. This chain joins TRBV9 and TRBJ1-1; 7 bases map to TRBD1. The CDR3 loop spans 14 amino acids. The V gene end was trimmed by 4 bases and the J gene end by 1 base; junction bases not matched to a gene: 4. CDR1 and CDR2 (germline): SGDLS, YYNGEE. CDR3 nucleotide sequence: TGTGCCAGCAGCCCGCGGACAGGGAACACTGAAGCTTTCTTT. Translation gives CASSPRTGNTEAFF.

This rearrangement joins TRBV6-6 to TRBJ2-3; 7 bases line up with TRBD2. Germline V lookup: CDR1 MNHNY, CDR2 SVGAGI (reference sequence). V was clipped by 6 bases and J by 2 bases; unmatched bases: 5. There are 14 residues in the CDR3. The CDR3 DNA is TGTGCCAGCAGCTTCGGGACTAACACAGATACGCAGTATTTT. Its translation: CASSFGTNTDTQYF.

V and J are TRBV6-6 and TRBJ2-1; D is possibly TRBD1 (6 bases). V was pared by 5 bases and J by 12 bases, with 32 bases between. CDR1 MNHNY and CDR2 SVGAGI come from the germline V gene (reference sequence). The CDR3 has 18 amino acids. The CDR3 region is CASSPSENSWTALLGQFF. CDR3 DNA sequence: TGTGCCAGCAGTCCCTCCGAAAATTCCTGGACAGCCTTGTTGGGGCAGTTCTTC.

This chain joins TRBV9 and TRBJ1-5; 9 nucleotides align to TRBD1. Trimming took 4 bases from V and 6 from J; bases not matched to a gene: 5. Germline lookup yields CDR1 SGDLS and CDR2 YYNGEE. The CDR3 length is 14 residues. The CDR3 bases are TGTGCCAGCAGCCCCAGACAGGGGGGTCAGCCCCAGCATTTT. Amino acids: CASSPRQGGQPQHF.

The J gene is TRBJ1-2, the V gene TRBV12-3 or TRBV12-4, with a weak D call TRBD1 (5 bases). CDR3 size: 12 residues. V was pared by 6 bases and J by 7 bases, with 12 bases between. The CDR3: CASRTDTLGYTF. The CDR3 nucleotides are TGTGCCAGCAGGACGGACACTCTTGGCTACACCTTC.

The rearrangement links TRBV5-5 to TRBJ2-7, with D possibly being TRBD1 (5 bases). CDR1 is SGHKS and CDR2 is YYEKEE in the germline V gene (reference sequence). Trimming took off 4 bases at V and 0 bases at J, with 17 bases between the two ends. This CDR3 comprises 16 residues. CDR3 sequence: CASSPWSLTGSYEQYF. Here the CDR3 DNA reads TGTGCCAGCAGCCCCTGGAGTTTAACAGGCTCCTACGAGCAGTACTTC.